This TCR beta chain was found in a study of T-cell memory formation after mild COVID-19 (dated by TCRdb to the early 2020s). Study-level background: TCR sequence clusters from the two donors were found to be largely donor specific. Longitudinal TCRalpha and TCRbeta repertoire sequencing tracked T-cell clones expanding and contracting after mild COVID-19 in a couple of donors. The cohort comprised two young, previously healthy adult volunteers, one female and one male.

Ficoll-Paque density gradient centrifugation was the method used to isolate PBMCs. V ends up 1 base short and J 6 bases short, with an unmatched junction base count of 3. The germline V gene (reference sequence) yields DFQATT for CDR1 and SNEGSKA for CDR2. Counted from cysteine to phenylalanine, this CDR3 has 13 amino acids. The kept DNA is CDR3 alone, 39 bases in frame from the first base. Study-wide findings and limitations: Contracting CD4+ clones were located mainly in the CM and EM memory subsets, whereas CD8+ clones were found to be enriched in EMRA. The study covered only a couple of mild cases, and larger cohorts including severe cases with pre-infection samples were considered necessary. Some responding clones were detected in pre-infection memory, suggesting pre-existing cross-reactive memory T cells joined the SARS-CoV-2 response. Clones that contracted from day 15 to 85 showed balanced CD4/CD8 phenotypes, whereas a second wave of clones that expanded from day 15 to 37 leaned towards CD4+. SARS-CoV-2 specificity was not confirmed for the second-wave clones peaking on day 37.

This clonotype was picked up a small number of times. Its recognized antigen is unknown. Base qualities are not at hand, and no much larger clone is one base apart. Sequencer: Illumina NovaSeq 6000. TCRalpha and TCRbeta cDNA libraries were built by 5'RACE with constant-segment primers, adding sample barcodes and unique molecular identifiers. Trizol reagent was used to extract RNA from every sample. Amplification of the libraries took two PCR steps, and the second step added a second sample barcode plus Illumina TruSeq adapters. Sequencing of the libraries was done on an Illumina NovaSeq, producing 2 x 150 bp paired-end reads. As for how the authors treated the data: The reads were demultiplexed and collapsed into UMI-guided consensus sequences using migec v1.2.7. Using mixcr v2.1.11, the UMI consensuses were aligned to TRA and TRB V and J templates and assembled into clonotypes. Clonotypes were classified as expanded or contracted when called significant by both edgeR and NoisET, with noise models trained on biological replicates. For edgeR calls, the cutoffs were a false discovery rate-adjusted p below 0.01 and a log2 fold-change threshold of 1. As an exploratory analysis of dynamics, max-normalized trajectories of the 1000 most abundant clonotypes were examined by PCA with hierarchical clustering. Separately sequenced CD4+ and CD8+ repertoires were used to assign a CD4 or CD8 phenotype to each responding clone. TCRdb itself trimmed the public reads at Q25 with fastp, ran MiXCR and retained productive beta chains. Rows matching on CDR3 protein sequence are summarized as one entry with the most common DNA and genes. The V and J calls were determined by TCRdb, not by the authors. Recorded for this sample are about 540,000 distinct CDR3 sequences; around 21% of them occurred a single time. About an eighth of the sample goes to the ten largest clones.

This sequence originates from an adult woman who had mild COVID-19 (a few samples of this study predate the infection). The sample titles of this study are shuffled in the database, so cell type and time point are left out; the donor was told from shared clones. The chain couples TRBV20-1 to TRBJ2-3, and 8 bases in between align with TRBD1. The source material was PBMCs or a T cell subset sorted from them (not recorded which). The DNA is as follows: TGCAGTGCTAGAGGGCAGGGGGCCGATACGCAGTATTTT. This translates into CSARGQGADTQYF.